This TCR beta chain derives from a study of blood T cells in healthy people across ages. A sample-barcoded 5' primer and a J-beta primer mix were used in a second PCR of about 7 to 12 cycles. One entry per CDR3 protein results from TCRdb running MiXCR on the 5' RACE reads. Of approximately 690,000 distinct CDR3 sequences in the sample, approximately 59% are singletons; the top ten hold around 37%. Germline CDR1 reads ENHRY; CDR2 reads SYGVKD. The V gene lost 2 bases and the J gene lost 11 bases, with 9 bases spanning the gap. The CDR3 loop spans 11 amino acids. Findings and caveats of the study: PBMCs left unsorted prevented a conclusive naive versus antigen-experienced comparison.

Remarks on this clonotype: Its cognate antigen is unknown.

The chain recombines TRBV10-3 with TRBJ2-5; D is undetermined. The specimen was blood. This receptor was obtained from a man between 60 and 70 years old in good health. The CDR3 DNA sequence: TGTGCCATCAGTGAGAGGCAGGAGCAGTACTTC. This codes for CAISERQEQYF.